A single sample gave rise to the 30 T cell receptor beta chains below, sequenced in a study of T cell repertoires in cytomegalovirus infection. TCRdb ran MiXCR on the reads and lists one entry per CDR3 protein. This sample has about 55,000 distinct CDR3 sequences, with about a fifth found just once. No antigens are known for them. The sample in question was CD8+ T cells from cultured PBMCs, obtained from culture after CMV antigen stimulation. Receptor source: a human donor in good health (CMV status not recorded). Some clones in this sample may be carry-over from other donors' samples.

In this sample, this clonotype turned up a few times. This sequence joins TRBV19 and TRBJ1-2; tentative D call: TRBD1 (5 bases). Trimming cost V 4 bases and J 7 bases, with 13 bases left between them. The CDR3 is 13 amino acids. In germline, CDR1 is LNHDA, CDR2 SQIVND (reference sequence). The CDR3 bases are TGTGCCAGTAGTACCGATTCAGGGATTGGCTACACCTTC. Translation: CASSTDSGIGYTF.

This chain uses TRBV6-6 with TRBJ1-1; possible D gene TRBD1, 5 bases. The germline CDR1 and CDR2 sequences are MNHNY and SVGAGI (reference sequence). This CDR3 contains 12 residues. Trimming left V 0 bases short and J 10 bases short, with 9 bases between. The CDR3 DNA sequence: TGTGCCAGCAGTTACTCAAGGGACGGAGCTTTCTTT. Protein product: CASSYSRDGAFF.

J is TRBJ1-2 and V is TRBV3-1; TRBD1 aligns across 7 bases. CDR3 length equals 15 residues. V was clipped by 1 base and J by 2 bases; unmatched bases: 4. Germline lookup yields CDR1 LGHDT and CDR2 YNNKEL (reference sequence). In DNA, the CDR3 is TGTGCCAGCAGCCAAGTTCCGGGACAGAACTATGGCTACACCTTC. Residues: CASSQVPGQNYGYTF.

The J gene is TRBJ2-7, the V gene TRBV5-1, with D possibly matching TRBD2 (5 bases). Trimming cost V 1 base and J 5 bases, with 13 bases left between them. Germline assignment: CDR1 SGHRS and CDR2 YFSETQ. The CDR3 extends over 14 amino acids. The CDR3 reads CASSLPSFGDEQYF. The CDR3 nucleotides read TGCGCCAGCAGCTTGCCTAGTTTCGGGGACGAGCAGTACTTC.

Here the CDR3 reads CASSTVAGRNQPQHF. The CDR3 nucleotides are TGTGCCAGCAGCACGGTCGCAGGGAGGAATCAGCCCCAGCATTTT. The chain employs TRBV7-8 and TRBJ1-5; TRBD1 might be the D (5 bases). The CDR3 length is 15 residues. The germline CDR1 and CDR2 sequences are SGHVS and FQNEAQ. Trimming removed 5 bases from V and 4 bases from J, with 15 bases in between.

The chain has TRBV6-1 and TRBJ1-4; D remains ambiguous. Trimming shortened V by 5 bases and J by 0 bases, and 13 bases separated the two germline ends. The CDR3 sequence is 16 residues long. Per germline, CDR1 MNHNS and CDR2 SASEGT. Here the CDR3 reads CASSPTTAATNEKLFF. The CDR3 DNA reads as TGTGCCAGCAGTCCAACAACAGCGGCAACTAATGAAAAACTGTTTTTT.

The V and J genes are TRBV7-2 and TRBJ2-1; D gene ambiguous. The CDR3 is made up of 12 amino acids. V shed 1 base and J shed 10 bases, with 8 bases lying between them. Germline V gives CDR1 SGHTA, CDR2 FQGNSA. The CDR3 DNA follows: TGTGCCAGCAGCTTAGGGGTCCTCGAGCAGTTCTTC. Translation gives CASSLGVLEQFF.

The rearrangement uses TRBV5-5 and TRBJ2-3; D remains ambiguous. The V and J ends lost 2 bases and 4 bases respectively, with 14 bases between them. Germline loops: CDR1 SGHKS, CDR2 YYEKEE (reference sequence). The CDR3 spans 15 residues. The CDR3 loop reads CASSLTPRWSDTQYF. In nucleotides, the CDR3 is TGTGCCAGCAGCTTAACCCCTCGCTGGTCAGATACGCAGTATTTT.

The gene calls are TRBV6-2 or TRBV6-3 and TRBJ1-1; 8 bases match TRBD1. Germline V gene lookup returns CDR1 MNHEY and CDR2 SVGEGT. V dropped 7 bases and J dropped 6; count of bases not matched to a gene: 7. The CDR3 extends over 13 amino acids. The CDR3 loop is CASTRYRGAEAFF. CDR3 bases: TGTGCCAGCACTAGGTACAGGGGGGCTGAAGCTTTCTTT.

CDR3 nucleotides: TGCGCCAGCAGCCAAGATAGACGGGAGGGCTACAATGAGCAGTTCTTC. It codes for CASSQDRREGYNEQFF. V is TRBV4-3 and J is TRBJ2-1; 8 nucleotides agree with TRBD2. Germline V gene sequence: CDR1 LGHNA, CDR2 YSLEER. The CDR3 length is 16 residues. V trimming: 0 bases; J trimming: 3 bases; junction bases outside the gene matches: 4.

This chain links TRBV6-1 with TRBJ2-1, with 10 bases that match TRBD2. Losses at the gene ends were 2 bases for V and 8 bases for J; bases not matched to a gene: 6. The CDR3 is 15 amino acids. Germline V gene sequence: CDR1 MNHNS, CDR2 SASEGT. The CDR3 is CASSERSGRAYEQFF. The CDR3 coding sequence is TGTGCCAGCAGTGAAAGGAGCGGGAGGGCCTATGAGCAGTTCTTC.

This clonotype has a handful of counts. The chain employs TRBV7-2 and TRBJ2-1; 10 nucleotides align to TRBD2. The CDR3 contains 16 residues. Trimming at V came to 2 bases and at J to 9 bases, leaving 10 bases not matched to a gene. Germline CDR1 and CDR2: SGHTA and FQGNSA. As DNA, the CDR3 is TGTGCCAGCAGCTTAACCCCCTGGGCTAGCGGGAGTGAGCAGTTCTTC. It specifies CASSLTPWASGSEQFF.

V is TRBV18 and J is TRBJ2-7; the D gene is possibly TRBD2 (5 bases). The V gene's germline CDR1 is KGHSH and CDR2 LQKENI. The CDR3 sequence is 13 residues long. V dropped 0 bases and J dropped 5 bases, with 8 bases sitting between them. Written as DNA, the CDR3 is TGTGCCAGCTCACCACCGAGGGCCCACGAGCAGTACTTC. As protein: CASSPPRAHEQYF.

This clonotype was found a few times. The CDR3 DNA follows: TGTGCCAGCAGCTCTGGAGGGTTAGGGGGCACCGGGGAGCTGTTTTTT. Its translation: CASSSGGLGGTGELFF. The chain links TRBV5-6 to TRBJ2-2; D is tentatively TRBD1 or TRBD2 (6 bases each). The CDR3 extends over 16 amino acids. Trimming cost V 3 bases and J 4 bases, with 16 bases left between them. Germline CDR1 reads SGHDT; CDR2 reads YYEEEE.

This clonotype was seen only a few times. The chain recombines TRBV7-2 with TRBJ2-7, with D unresolved. The CDR3 contains 14 residues. V lost 5 bases to trimming and J lost 1 base, with 12 bases between them. The germline V gene has CDR1 SGHTA and CDR2 FQGNSA. CDR3 loop: CASSPRSGSYEQYF. The CDR3 DNA reads TGTGCCAGCAGCCCCAGATCCGGTTCCTACGAGCAGTACTTC.

J is TRBJ2-5 and V is TRBV7-9; D ambiguous. This CDR3 contains 12 residues. Germline-derived CDR1 and CDR2 are SEHNR and FQNEAQ (reference sequence). Trimming shortened V by 4 bases and J by 4 bases, and 7 bases separated the two germline ends. CDR3 coding DNA: TGTGCCAGCAGCTCCACGGGAGAGACCCAGTACTTC. Protein: CASSSTGETQYF.

This sequence joins TRBV7-9 and TRBJ1-1, with no clear D. Trimming left V 1 base short and J 4 bases short, with 16 bases between. The CDR3 covers 16 residues. Germline CDR1 and CDR2: SEHNR and FQNEAQ (reference sequence). DNA for the CDR3: TGTGCCAGCAGCTTAGGAGGCGCGATCCGAGGCACTGAAGCTTTCTTT. Its translation is CASSLGGAIRGTEAFF.

The chain combines TRBV7-6 with TRBJ2-4; D is possibly TRBD1 (6 bases). This CDR3 has 14 residues. CDR1 SGHVS and CDR2 FNYEAQ come from the germline V gene. The ends were cut back, 4 bases at V and 8 bases at J, with 15 bases in the middle. In nucleotides, the CDR3 is TGTGCCAGCAGCTCTCGGACAGACAACTACATTCAGTACTTC. Translating gives CASSSRTDNYIQYF.

This chain uses TRBV7-9 with TRBJ2-1; D not resolved. The CDR3 spans 15 residues. CDR1 SEHNR and CDR2 FQNEAQ come from the germline V gene (reference sequence). The germline V and J ends were trimmed by 3 bases and 3 bases, with 12 bases remaining between them. The CDR3 nucleotides are TGTGCCAGCAGCTTTGTACAGAAGAGCTACAATGAGCAGTTCTTC. This codes for CASSFVQKSYNEQFF.

This chain connects TRBV7-6 to TRBJ2-1; 9 bases align to TRBD2. Per the germline V gene, CDR1 is SGHVS and CDR2 is FNYEAQ. With V trimmed by 5 bases and J by 6 bases, 11 bases remained unmatched. The CDR3 length is 16 residues. The CDR3 bases are TGTGCCAGCAGCCTACCCCCTGCGGGAGGGTTCAATGAGCAGTTCTTC. Residues: CASSLPPAGGFNEQFF. The full variable domain, in which reference TRBV7-6 and TRBJ2-1 provide the parts outside the CDR3, is GAGVSQSPRYKVTKRGQDVALRCDPISGHVSLYWYRQALGQGPEFLTYFNYEAQQDKSGLPNDRFSAERPEGSISTLTIQRTEQRDSAMYRCASSLPPAGGFNEQFFGPGTRLTVL.

This sequence joins TRBV7-2 and TRBJ1-2, with D hard to call. The CDR3 has 12 amino acids. The germline V gene encodes CDR1 SGHTA and CDR2 FQGNSA. Trimming pared 4 bases from V and 8 bases from J, leaving 11 bases between. The CDR3 DNA follows: TGTGCCAGCAGCTCCGAGACTAGCGGCTACACCTTC. Residues: CASSSETSGYTF.

Many counts were recorded for this clonotype. The chain links TRBV12-3 or TRBV12-4 to TRBJ1-1; a weak D match, TRBD1 (5 bases). With 0 bases removed from V and 3 bases from J, the gap between germline ends came to 8 bases. The CDR3 runs to 14 residues. In DNA form, the CDR3 reads TGTGCCAGCAGTTTAGCAGGGACCTACACTGAAGCTTTCTTT. Translated, it gives CASSLAGTYTEAFF.

This clonotype has just a few counts. DNA of the CDR3: TGTGCCACCAGTGATCGACAGGGGCAAGAGACCCAGTACTTC. Amino acids: CATSDRQGQETQYF. This chain uses TRBV24-1 with TRBJ2-5, with 8 bases identical to TRBD1. This CDR3 has 14 amino acids. The germline V gene has CDR1 KGHDR and CDR2 SFDVKD. Trimming took 3 bases from V and 2 from J; bases not matched to a gene: 1.

This clonotype has a count of ten or more. The J gene is TRBJ2-7, the V gene TRBV6-2 or TRBV6-3; 7 positions match TRBD1. The CDR3 is 14 amino acids. The junction had 2 bases not matched to a gene; V was cut back by 0 bases and J by 3 bases. The germline V gene encodes CDR1 MNHEY and CDR2 SVGEGT. The CDR3 here is CASSYSQGDYEQYF. CDR3 nucleotides: TGTGCCAGCAGTTACTCTCAGGGGGACTACGAGCAGTACTTC.

This clonotype was found many times. The chain employs TRBV6-2 or TRBV6-3 and TRBJ2-1; 13 nucleotides line up with TRBD2. J gave up 14 bases and V 2 bases, and 9 bases lay outside the gene matches. Germline V gene sequence: CDR1 MNHEY, CDR2 SVGEGT. The CDR3 runs to 15 residues. CDR3 amino acids: CASSYTGLAGDVEFF. The CDR3 DNA reads TGTGCCAGCAGTTACACAGGACTAGCGGGAGATGTGGAGTTCTTC.

Within the sample, this clonotype is medium-sized (0.01 to 0.1%). This chain uses TRBV27 with TRBJ1-2, with D possibly being TRBD1 (5 bases). The germline V gene encodes CDR1 MNHEY and CDR2 SMNVEV (reference sequence). Trimming removed 2 bases from V and 2 bases from J, with 9 bases in between. The CDR3 contains 14 residues. The CDR3: CASSLGPGNYGYTF. The CDR3 coding sequence is TGTGCCAGCAGTTTAGGCCCAGGGAACTATGGCTACACCTTC.

Notes on this clonotype: The junction departs from the called germline gene at one end, perhaps through a read error. This chain joins TRBV7-2 and TRBJ2-7; tentatively, D is TRBD1 (6 bases). Germline V lookup: CDR1 SGHTA, CDR2 FQGNSA. The CDR3 consists of 11 residues. The CDR3 protein is CASSSSRGFIF. The CDR3 nucleotides read TGTGCCAGCAGTTCCAGCAGGGGTTTTATCTTC.

The chain combines TRBV10-3 with TRBJ2-7, with 7 nucleotides matching TRBD2. Germline values: CDR1 ENHRY, CDR2 SYGVKD. V trimming: 2 bases; J trimming: 2 bases; junction bases outside the gene matches: 6. The CDR3 totals 15 residues. The DNA for the CDR3 is TGTGCCATCAGTGAGGAACTAGCGCCGGCCTACGAGCAGTACTTC. Its protein is CAISEELAPAYEQYF.

The chain employs TRBV28 and TRBJ1-4, with D possibly TRBD1 on 6 matching bases. CDR1 MDHEN and CDR2 SYDVKM come from the germline V gene. With 5 bases removed from V and 8 bases from J, the gap between germline ends came to 18 bases. CDR3 length: 15 amino acids. The CDR3 DNA follows: TGTGCCAGCAGTACCTACAGGGATGGAGAAGAAAAACTGTTTTTT. Amino acid sequence: CASSTYRDGEEKLFF.

This clonotype was seen only a few times. V and J are TRBV7-6 and TRBJ2-7; D may be TRBD1 or TRBD2 (5 bases each). CDR1 SGHVS and CDR2 FNYEAQ come from the germline V gene. The germline V and J ends were trimmed by 5 bases and 0 bases, with 14 bases remaining between them. CDR3 length equals 15 residues. CDR3 residues: CASSPGTDSSYEQYF. The CDR3 nucleotides are TGTGCCAGCAGCCCAGGGACGGATAGCTCCTACGAGCAGTACTTC.